This T cell receptor beta chain emerged from a study of cytomegalovirus exposure and HLA in healthy donors. Remarks on this clone: Its antigen is still unknown.

This CDR3 is built from 13 residues. The V gene lost 2 bases and the J gene lost 6 bases, with 11 bases spanning the gap. Germline V lookup: CDR1 GTSNPN, CDR2 SVGIG (reference sequence). Study findings and constraints: 87-base-pair reads could not separate some V segments, including TRBV6-2 and TRBV6-3.

Both 60 Vbeta primers and 13 Jbeta primers went into the PCR. Per the original data handling: Later analysis identified roughly 82 million unique TCR beta chains, 9 million to 12 million shared. Profiling relied on immunoSEQ multiplex PCR, and the TCRdb table lists in-frame clones only, not all of them. V and J calls and clone size are as listed in that table; D and trimming were resolved from the DNA. The table lists approximately 110,000 clones, around 84% of them singletons. J is TRBJ1-5 and V is TRBV30, with a weak D call TRBD1 (5 bases). Sequenced: PBMCs. This clonotype was sampled from a man aged 25-45 years in good health and CMV-seropositive. CDR3 bases: TGTGCCTGGAGTTTGGGGGAGGGTCAGCCCCAGCATTTT. Its translation is CAWSLGEGQPQHF.